In this sample, the clone carrying this T cell receptor (beta chain) turned up many times. In TCRdb, the 5' RACE reads were re-called with MiXCR into one record per CDR3 protein. The sample includes about 220,000 distinct CDR3 sequences, about 3% of them seen just once. This entry is derived from a study of T cells after yellow fever vaccination. J gave up 6 bases and V 0 bases, and 6 bases lay outside the gene matches. This CDR3 spans 16 amino acids. Germline values: CDR1 SGHRS, CDR2 YFSETQ. The V call is TRBV5-1, the J call TRBJ2-3, with TRBD2 matching over 11 bases. Specimen: CD4+ T cells sorted from PBMCs, collected 10 days after the yellow fever booster vaccination. The TCR originated in a man between 18 and 29 years old who received the YFV17D yellow fever vaccine. The CDR3 bases are TGCGCCAGCAGCTTGGTAGCGGGGGGGCCAGGGGATACGCAGTATTTT. The encoded protein is CASSLVAGGPGDTQYF.